A selection of T cell receptor beta chains follows, all from one sample in a study of T-cell memory formation after mild COVID-19. TCRdb independently ran MiXCR on the 5' RACE reads; one entry per CDR3 protein. Among roughly 400,000 distinct CDR3 sequences, more than 15% were seen once, and the ten largest hold about a fifth. Sequenced input: PBMCs or a T cell subset sorted from them (not recorded which). These receptors were collected from a man between 18 and 29 years old who had mild COVID-19 (a few samples of this study predate the infection). Cell type and time point are not known. CDR3s include the opening cysteine and the closing phenylalanine or tryptophan. A D gene is named only where the DNA matches it firmly.

.	TRBV6-6	CASSAGLTANTGELFF
TRBD1	TRBV18	CASSLDRVSTDTQYF
TRBD1	TRBV11-2	CASTWGTEHQETQYF
.	TRBV12-3/TRBV12-4	CASPRGNTGELFF
.	TRBV6-5	CASSYGRNSNQPQHF
.	TRBV5-1	CASSSRDQNEQFF
.	TRBV7-2	CASSLMAVGNTIYF
.	TRBV20-1	CSLILRHEQFF
.	TRBV5-1	CASSLGRAETQYF
TRBD1	TRBV20-1	CSAVRDRAGDQPQHF
.	TRBV5-5	CASSLWTDTQYF
TRBD1	TRBV7-8	CASSPIRGQRYEQYF
TRBD2	TRBV28	CASSLSAGGRNEQFF
.	TRBV5-5	CASSPTRGAGETQYF
.	TRBV11-3	CASSLGGVGNEQFF
.	TRBV6-6	CASLLPGQPQHF
TRBD1	TRBV6-2/TRBV6-3	CASSYFGQANTEAFF
.	TRBV5-1	CASSSGFSGANVLTF
.	TRBV4-3	CASSQYAGRGSPTNTQYF
TRBD1	TRBV6-5	CASSKRTGKETQYF
.	TRBV7-2	CASTLVGAIYNEQFF
.	TRBV28	CATRIQGSFGYTF
TRBD1	TRBV12-3/TRBV12-4	CASSPTGFGSYGYTF
.	TRBV9	CASSVIGDEQFF
TRBD1	TRBV6-1	CASRTGQGSDQPQHF
.	TRBV6-5	CASRSWTENTGELFF
.	TRBV5-1	CASSRDTPTDTQYF
.	TRBV7-2	CASSQITGNQPQHF
TRBD2	TRBV7-2	CASSFATSGGTDTQYF
.	TRBV6-2/TRBV6-3	CASSYSSTVKYNEQFF